These 2 T cell receptor beta chains were all obtained from the same sample, sequenced in a study of blood T cell repertoires in COVID-19. The protocol was immunoSEQ multiplex PCR, while the TCRdb copy is restricted to in-frame clones and leaves out a portion. Of some 87,000 clones in the sample, 70% to 90% were seen once. The sequencing input was peripheral blood. These receptors were obtained from a woman between 65 and 79 years old with active or convalescent COVID-19.

The chain combines TRBV10-3 with TRBJ1-1; maybe TRBD1 (5 bases). The V end lost 5 bases, the J end lost 0 bases, and 10 bases lay between the germline ends. Germline V lookup: CDR1 ENHRY, CDR2 SYGVKD. The CDR3 sequence is 14 residues long. As DNA, the CDR3 is TGTGCCATCAGTACAGACAGCTTGAACACTGAAGCTTTCTTT. The encoded protein is CAISTDSLNTEAFF.

The chain joins TRBV6-5 to TRBJ2-7; TRBD2 matches at 8 bases. This CDR3 is built from 15 residues. V dropped 8 bases and J dropped 0; count of bases not matched to a gene: 9. CDR1 and CDR2 (germline): MNHEY, SVGAGI. In DNA, the CDR3 is TGTGCCAGCGTCCCCCAGCGGGGGAGCTCCTACGAGCAGTACTTC. Encoded protein: CASVPQRGSSYEQYF.